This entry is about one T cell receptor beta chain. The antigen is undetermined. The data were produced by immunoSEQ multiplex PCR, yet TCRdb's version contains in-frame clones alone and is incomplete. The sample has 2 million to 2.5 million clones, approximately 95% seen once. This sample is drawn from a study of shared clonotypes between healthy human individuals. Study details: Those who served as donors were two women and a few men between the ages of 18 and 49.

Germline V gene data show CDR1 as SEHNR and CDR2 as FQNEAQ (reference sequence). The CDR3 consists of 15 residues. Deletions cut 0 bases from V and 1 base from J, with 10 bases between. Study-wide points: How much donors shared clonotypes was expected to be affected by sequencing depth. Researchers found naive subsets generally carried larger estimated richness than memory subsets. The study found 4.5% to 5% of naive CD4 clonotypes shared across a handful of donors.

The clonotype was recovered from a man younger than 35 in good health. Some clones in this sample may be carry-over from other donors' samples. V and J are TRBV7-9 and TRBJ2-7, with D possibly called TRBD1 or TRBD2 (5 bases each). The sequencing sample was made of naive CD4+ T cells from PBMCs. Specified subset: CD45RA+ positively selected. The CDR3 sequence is CASSLAGTESYEQYF. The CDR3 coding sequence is TGTGCCAGCAGCTTAGCGGGGACCGAGTCCTACGAGCAGTACTTC.